This is a list of T cell receptor beta chains from one sample in a study of blood T cell repertoires in COVID-19. Sequencing was performed with immunoSEQ multiplex PCR; in TCRdb, only in-frame clones are kept and a portion is missing. The table records approximately 74,000 clones, 80% to 95% of them present only once. The material sequenced was peripheral blood. These receptors all stem from a woman aged 60 to 75 with active COVID-19. The CDR3 runs from the conserved cysteine through the conserved F or W. The order of the fields is CDR3 length, clone size, V gene, D gene, J gene, CDR3 protein, CDR3 DNA. D genes are given only for firm matches. Only part of the rows carry a size: once, few, many, or a class if the clone is expanded.

length: 15
size: -
V: TRBV6-5
D: TRBD1
J: TRBJ2-7
CDR3: CASVVGQGGIYEQYF
DNA: TGTGCCAGCGTCGTAGGACAGGGAGGTATATACGAGCAGTACTTC

length: 20
size: -
V: TRBV28
D: TRBD2
J: TRBJ2-3
CDR3: CASSSPPGLAGGIGTDTQYF
DNA: TGTGCCAGCAGTTCCCCCCCCGGGCTAGCGGGAGGGATTGGAACAGATACGCAGTATTTT

length: 15
size: few
V: TRBV5-8
D: TRBD2
J: TRBJ2-5
CDR3: CASSLESSGGWTQYF
DNA: TGTGCCAGCAGCTTGGAGTCTAGCGGGGGGTGGACCCAGTACTTC

length: 13
size: -
V: TRBV5-6
D: -
J: TRBJ2-7
CDR3: CASSLASSYEQYF
DNA: TGTGCCAGCAGCTTGGCGAGCTCCTACGAGCAGTACTTC

length: 15
size: -
V: TRBV25-1
D: TRBD1
J: TRBJ1-3
CDR3: CASSDPTGVGNTIYF
DNA: TGTGCCAGCAGTGACCCGACAGGGGTTGGAAACACCATATATTTT

length: 15
size: -
V: TRBV5-6
D: TRBD1
J: TRBJ1-1
CDR3: CASRLGDRENTEAFF
DNA: TGTGCCAGCAGGTTGGGGGACAGGGAAAACACTGAAGCTTTCTTT

length: 15
size: -
V: TRBV19
D: -
J: TRBJ1-2
CDR3: CASSIGPQANYGYTF
DNA: TGTGCCAGTAGTATAGGTCCGCAAGCAAACTATGGCTACACCTTC

length: 16
size: -
V: TRBV18
D: -
J: TRBJ2-5
CDR3: CASSPPDYLYQETQYF
DNA: TGTGCCAGCTCACCACCGGACTACCTGTACCAAGAGACCCAGTACTTC

length: 13
size: -
V: TRBV7-9
D: -
J: TRBJ2-1
CDR3: CASSLGPNNEQFF
DNA: TGTGCCAGCAGCTTAGGTCCCAACAATGAGCAGTTCTTC

length: 15
size: -
V: TRBV21-1
D: -
J: TRBJ1-1
CDR3: CASSCKRGGRTEAFF
DNA: TGTGCCAGCAGCTGTAAACGAGGGGGCCGAACTGAAGCTTTCTTT

length: 14
size: -
V: TRBV5-1
D: -
J: TRBJ1-1
CDR3: CASSLRGEDTEAFF
DNA: TGCGCCAGCAGCTTGCGAGGGGAGGACACTGAAGCTTTCTTT

length: 17
size: -
V: TRBV10-3
D: TRBD2
J: TRBJ2-2
CDR3: CAIGGLAGGSDTGELFF
DNA: TGTGCCATCGGGGGACTAGCGGGAGGATCTGACACCGGGGAGCTGTTTTTT

length: 15
size: -
V: TRBV9
D: -
J: TRBJ2-3
CDR3: CASTPGGSGTDTQYF
DNA: TGTGCCAGCACCCCAGGGGGGAGTGGGACAGATACGCAGTATTTT

length: 15
size: -
V: TRBV6-5
D: TRBD1
J: TRBJ2-1
CDR3: CASTVDRAPYNEQFF
DNA: TGTGCCAGTACCGTGGACAGGGCACCCTACAATGAGCAGTTCTTC

length: 14
size: few
V: TRBV10-1
D: TRBD2
J: TRBJ2-7
CDR3: CASSDPSGSYEQYF
DNA: TGCGCCAGCAGTGATCCTAGCGGGAGCTACGAGCAGTACTTC

length: 15
size: -
V: TRBV19
D: TRBD1
J: TRBJ1-5
CDR3: CASSSGTGQGQPQHF
DNA: TGTGCCAGTAGTTCGGGGACAGGGCAAGGACAGCCCCAGCATTTT

length: 14
size: -
V: TRBV2
D: -
J: TRBJ1-2
CDR3: CASSEQVRSEGYTF
DNA: TGTGCCAGCAGTGAACAGGTCCGCTCAGAGGGCTACACCTTC

length: 15
size: -
V: TRBV28
D: TRBD1
J: TRBJ1-1
CDR3: CASRKDGIGHRGAFF
DNA: TGTGCCAGCAGAAAGGACGGGATAGGGCACAGGGGAGCTTTCTTT

length: 13
size: -
V: TRBV5-1
D: -
J: TRBJ1-4
CDR3: CASSAMDSEKLFF
DNA: TGCGCCAGCAGCGCTATGGACAGTGAAAAACTGTTTTTT

length: 18
size: -
V: TRBV5-4
D: TRBD2
J: TRBJ2-3
CDR3: CASSLVRLVGLGADTQYF
DNA: TGTGCCAGCAGCTTGGTACGCCTCGTGGGACTAGGAGCAGATACGCAGTATTTT

length: 15
size: once
V: TRBV5-4
D: -
J: TRBJ2-3
CDR3: CASSLAGHSTDTQYF
DNA: TGTGCCAGCAGCTTGGCGGGACACAGCACAGATACGCAGTATTTT

length: 13
size: -
V: TRBV27
D: -
J: TRBJ2-5
CDR3: CASTSGNGETQYF
DNA: TGTGCCAGCACATCGGGGAACGGGGAGACCCAGTACTTC

length: 17
size: -
V: TRBV21-1
D: -
J: TRBJ2-1
CDR3: CASSKGRRVGTYNEQFF
DNA: TGTGCCAGCAGCAAAGGGCGGAGGGTGGGAACCTACAATGAGCAGTTCTTC

length: 15
size: -
V: TRBV11-2
D: TRBD1
J: TRBJ2-7
CDR3: CASSLDGTGGYEQYF
DNA: TGTGCCAGCAGCTTAGATGGGACAGGGGGCTACGAGCAGTACTTC

length: 16
size: -
V: TRBV6-6
D: -
J: TRBJ2-6
CDR3: CASSYSSGRGANVLTF
DNA: TGTGCCAGCAGTTACTCCTCGGGTAGGGGGGCCAACGTCCTGACTTTC

length: 14
size: -
V: TRBV3-1/TRBV3-2
D: TRBD2
J: TRBJ2-5
CDR3: CASSRLAGLETQYF
DNA: TGTGCCAGCAGTCGACTAGCGGGATTGGAGACCCAGTACTTC

length: 14
size: -
V: TRBV5-5
D: TRBD1
J: TRBJ2-7
CDR3: CASSLRQGAYEQYF
DNA: TGTGCCAGCAGCTTGAGACAGGGAGCCTACGAGCAGTACTTC

length: 15
size: -
V: TRBV28
D: TRBD1
J: TRBJ1-6
CDR3: CASSATGGDNSPLHF
DNA: TGTGCCAGCAGTGCTACAGGGGGCGATAATTCACCCCTCCACTTT

length: 15
size: few
V: TRBV7-2
D: -
J: TRBJ1-5
CDR3: CASSAYAGPDRPQHF
DNA: TGTGCCAGCAGCGCATACGCGGGGCCCGATCGGCCCCAGCATTTT

length: 14
size: -
V: TRBV7-2
D: TRBD2
J: TRBJ2-5
CDR3: CASSLARTSETQYF
DNA: TGTGCCAGCAGCTTAGCCCGGACTAGCGAGACCCAGTACTTC

length: 18
size: once
V: TRBV28
D: TRBD1
J: TRBJ1-5
CDR3: CASSLQPILTGPYLAQHF
DNA: TGTGCCAGCAGTTTACAACCCATTTTGACAGGGCCCTATTTAGCCCAGCATTTT

length: 14
size: -
V: TRBV19
D: TRBD2
J: TRBJ2-7
CDR3: CASSSPAGGSEQYF
DNA: TGTGCCAGTAGTTCTCCAGCGGGAGGGTCGGAGCAGTACTTC

length: 13
size: -
V: TRBV5-6
D: -
J: TRBJ1-2
CDR3: CASSLLQAPGYTF
DNA: TGTGCCAGCAGCTTGCTCCAGGCTCCAGGCTACACCTTC

length: 14
size: -
V: TRBV11-2
D: TRBD1
J: TRBJ2-5
CDR3: CASSLRDRRETQYF
DNA: TGTGCCAGCAGCCTAAGGGACAGGCGAGAGACCCAGTACTTC

length: 13
size: -
V: TRBV28
D: -
J: TRBJ2-1
CDR3: CATRGRGSHEQFF
DNA: TGTGCCACCCGGGGGAGGGGGAGTCATGAGCAGTTCTTC

length: 13
size: -
V: TRBV25-1
D: -
J: TRBJ2-7
CDR3: CASSAFAAYEQYF
DNA: TGTGCCAGCAGCGCCTTCGCGGCCTACGAGCAGTACTTC

length: 13
size: -
V: TRBV7-9
D: -
J: TRBJ1-2
CDR3: CASSFTRTDGYTF
DNA: TGTGCCAGCAGCTTTACACGGACAGATGGCTACACCTTC

length: 13
size: -
V: TRBV15
D: TRBD1
J: TRBJ1-1
CDR3: CATSRADRGVAFF
DNA: TGTGCCACCAGCAGAGCGGACAGGGGAGTAGCTTTCTTT

length: 13
size: -
V: TRBV28
D: -
J: TRBJ1-2
CDR3: CASRRVLGSGYTF
DNA: TGTGCCAGCAGGAGGGTATTGGGATCTGGCTACACCTTC

length: 16
size: -
V: TRBV28
D: -
J: TRBJ2-6
CDR3: CASSLATSLGANVLTF
DNA: TGTGCCAGCAGTTTGGCGACATCGTTGGGGGCCAACGTCCTGACTTTC

length: 11
size: -
V: TRBV5-1
D: -
J: TRBJ2-3
CDR3: CASRARDTQYF
DNA: TGCGCCAGCAGAGCCCGAGATACGCAGTATTTT

length: 13
size: -
V: TRBV5-1
D: TRBD2
J: TRBJ2-7
CDR3: CASSYIAGDEQYF
DNA: TGCGCCAGCAGCTACATAGCGGGAGACGAGCAGTACTTC

length: 14
size: once
V: TRBV19
D: TRBD1
J: TRBJ1-6
CDR3: CASSYRDRSSPLHF
DNA: TGTGCCAGTAGTTACCGGGACAGGAGTTCACCCCTCCACTTT

length: 14
size: -
V: TRBV24-1
D: -
J: TRBJ2-4
CDR3: CATSGEGAKNIQYF
DNA: TGTGCCACCAGTGGTGAGGGAGCCAAAAACATTCAGTACTTC

length: 13
size: -
V: TRBV19
D: TRBD1
J: TRBJ2-5
CDR3: CASSKDRGETQYF
DNA: TGTGCCAGTAGTAAGGACAGGGGTGAGACCCAGTACTTC

length: 17
size: -
V: TRBV14
D: -
J: TRBJ1-3
CDR3: CASSQQPHRGSGNTIYF
DNA: TGTGCCAGCAGCCAACAGCCCCATAGGGGCTCTGGAAACACCATATATTTT

length: 18
size: -
V: TRBV28
D: TRBD2
J: TRBJ2-3
CDR3: CASSEPTMASGKSRAQYF
DNA: TGTGCCAGCAGTGAACCGACGATGGCTAGCGGGAAATCCCGAGCGCAGTATTTT

length: 13
size: once
V: TRBV12-3/TRBV12-4
D: -
J: TRBJ1-1
CDR3: CASKMRESTEAFF
DNA: TGTGCCAGCAAAATGAGGGAGTCCACTGAAGCTTTCTTT

length: 13
size: -
V: TRBV12-3/TRBV12-4
D: -
J: TRBJ2-5
CDR3: CASSLGVRETQYF
DNA: TGTGCCAGCAGTTTAGGGGTCAGGGAGACCCAGTACTTC

length: 14
size: -
V: TRBV11-3
D: -
J: TRBJ2-1
CDR3: CASSLRGPYNEQFF
DNA: TGTGCCAGCAGCTTAAGGGGTCCCTACAATGAGCAGTTCTTC

length: 15
size: -
V: TRBV5-4
D: TRBD1
J: TRBJ2-1
CDR3: CASSTGTASYNEQFF
DNA: TGTGCCAGCAGCACCGGGACAGCTTCCTACAATGAGCAGTTCTTC

length: 22
size: -
V: TRBV14
D: TRBD1
J: TRBJ2-7
CDR3: CASSQSSTFGTGGMMRLYEQYF
DNA: TGTGCCAGCAGCCAGTCATCGACTTTCGGGACAGGGGGTATGATGCGTCTCTACGAGCAGTACTTC

length: 16
size: -
V: TRBV18
D: -
J: TRBJ2-6
CDR3: CASSPKRYSGANVLTF
DNA: TGTGCCAGCTCACCAAAGCGATACTCTGGGGCCAACGTCCTGACTTTC

length: 14
size: -
V: TRBV5-6
D: TRBD1
J: TRBJ1-5
CDR3: CASSLGQGGQPQHF
DNA: TGTGCCAGCAGCTTAGGACAGGGTGGGCAGCCCCAGCATTTT

length: 13
size: -
V: TRBV6-4
D: -
J: TRBJ1-2
CDR3: CASSPGRGFGYTF
DNA: TGTGCCAGCAGCCCGGGCCGGGGGTTTGGCTACACCTTC